These 30 T cell receptor beta chains were all obtained from the same sample, sequenced in a study of persistence of HIV-infected CD4 T cells. Sequencing used immunoSEQ version 4 in survey mode. TCRdb keeps only in-frame clones here, not all; method: immunoSEQ multiplex PCR. Of nearly 20,000 clones in the sample, 65% were seen once. Antigens of these TCRs are unknown. The stimulus was an HIV-1 Gag 15-mer peptide pool, 0.8 to 1 ug/peptide/mL. Responding CD4+ T cells were sorted by upregulation of both CD40 ligand and CD69. Material: CD4+ T cells sorted from PBMCs after roughly 19-hour stimulation, obtained from a patient who received antiretroviral therapy. The receptor source for this set is an adult woman with HIV who was CMV-seropositive.

V gene TRBV4-1 combines with J gene TRBJ2-1; D unclear. The germline gives CDR1 MGHRA, CDR2 YSYEKL. V was pared by 2 bases and J by 0 bases, with 14 bases between. CDR3 size: 17 residues. CDR3 bases: TGCGCCAGCAGCCAATACCCGCCCCCGCGCTCCTACAATGAGCAGTTCTTC. Protein sequence: CASSQYPPPRSYNEQFF.

The gene calls are TRBV6-5 and TRBJ2-7; D not resolved. The CDR3 length is 13 residues. Trimming took off 5 bases at V and 1 base at J, with 9 bases between the two ends. Germline loops: CDR1 MNHEY, CDR2 SVGAGI. The CDR3 DNA reads as TGTGCCAGCAGTCTGGTCAGATCCTACGAGCAGTACTTC. Its translation is CASSLVRSYEQYF.

This chain joins TRBV5-1 and TRBJ2-3; TRBD1 is a possible D gene (6 bases). There are 15 residues in the CDR3. V lost 1 base to trimming and J lost 3 bases, with 12 bases between them. Germline lookup yields CDR1 SGHRS and CDR2 YFSETQ. The CDR3: CASSLRGIRTDTQYF. In DNA form, the CDR3 reads TGCGCCAGCAGCTTGAGGGGGATACGAACAGATACGCAGTATTTT.

J is TRBJ1-4 and V is TRBV2; D is uncertain. The CDR3 contains 13 residues. Trimming pared 7 bases from V and 5 bases from J, leaving 11 bases between. CDR1 and CDR2 from the germline V gene are SNHLY and FYNNEI. CDR3 loop: CASMRGRNEKLFF. In DNA, the CDR3 is TGTGCCAGCATGAGAGGACGGAATGAAAAACTGTTTTTT.

This clone was recorded only once. CDR3 region: CASSPRTSGGPSTDTQYF. The CDR3 DNA reads as TGCGCCAGCAGCCCCAGGACTAGCGGGGGCCCTAGCACAGATACGCAGTATTTT. The chain carries TRBV5-1 and TRBJ2-3; 13 bases match TRBD2. This CDR3 is built from 18 residues. The germline V gene encodes CDR1 SGHRS and CDR2 YFSETQ. After removal of 4 bases from V and 0 bases from J, the junction contained 8 bases not matched to a gene.

This clone was counted a single time. This chain links TRBV19 with TRBJ2-1; TRBD1 is a possible D gene (5 bases). Trimming left V 9 bases short and J 4 bases short, with 19 bases between. Germline values: CDR1 LNHDA, CDR2 SQIVND (reference sequence). This CDR3 is built from 15 residues. The CDR3 is CASTIGPGLYNEQFF. CDR3 bases: TGTGCCAGCACAATCGGTCCAGGGCTTTACAATGAGCAGTTCTTC.

The genes are TRBV5-1 and TRBJ1-6; a weak D match, TRBD1 (6 bases). The CDR3 extends over 15 amino acids. Germline CDR1 SGHRS, CDR2 YFSETQ. Trimming took off 3 bases at V and 7 bases at J, with 14 bases between the two ends. The CDR3 protein is CASSWLEGGNSPLHF. In nucleotides, the CDR3 is TGCGCCAGCAGCTGGTTGGAAGGGGGGAATTCACCCCTCCACTTT.

The V and J genes are TRBV29-1 and TRBJ2-3; 10 bases are shared with TRBD2. CDR1 is SQVTM and CDR2 is ANQGSEA in the germline V gene. The trim removed 6 bases at V and 3 bases at J, leaving 6 bases unmatched. The CDR3 spans 14 residues. The CDR3 is CSVRSGGSTDTQYF. The CDR3 DNA sequence: TGCAGCGTCCGTAGCGGGGGGTCGACAGATACGCAGTATTTT.

A few counts support this clone. The chain is built from TRBV5-1 and TRBJ2-1, with D tentatively TRBD2 (6 bases). The CDR3 has 16 amino acids. The V end was cut by 1 base, the J end by 9 bases, with 20 bases between. CDR1 and CDR2 (germline): SGHRS, YFSETQ. Here the CDR3 reads CASSLFGGNGLGEQFF. In nucleotides, the CDR3 is TGCGCCAGCAGCTTGTTCGGGGGAAATGGGCTGGGTGAGCAGTTCTTC.

The rearrangement links TRBV15 to TRBJ2-2; 7 positions agree with TRBD1. CDR3 length equals 15 residues. The germline V gene has CDR1 LNHNV and CDR2 YYDKDF (reference sequence). Trimming at V came to 9 bases and at J to 0 bases, leaving 7 bases not matched to a gene. The CDR3 DNA is TGTGCCACAAAAACCGGGACAGCGAACACCGGGGAGCTGTTTTTT. The encoded protein is CATKTGTANTGELFF.

CDR3: CASSLSGQGTGNTIYF. The CDR3 coding sequence is TGTGCCAGCAGCTTATCGGGACAGGGGACTGGAAACACCATATATTTT. V gene TRBV7-3 combines with J gene TRBJ1-3, with TRBD1 matching 10 bases. Trimming removed 2 bases from V and 2 bases from J; junction bases left unmatched: 3. The length of the CDR3 is 16 residues. Germline CDR1 reads SGHTA; CDR2 reads FQGTGA.

The genes are TRBV5-1 and TRBJ1-5, with no clear D. The length of the CDR3 is 14 residues. Per germline, CDR1 SGHRS and CDR2 YFSETQ. Trimming removed 2 bases at V and 7 bases at J, with 13 bases between. CDR3 residues: CASSFSGPGQPQHF. CDR3 in DNA: TGCGCCAGCAGCTTTTCCGGCCCGGGGCAGCCCCAGCATTTT.

This chain links TRBV7-6 with TRBJ2-1, with D tentatively TRBD2 (5 bases). Germline assignment: CDR1 SGHVS and CDR2 FNYEAQ. Trimming left V 5 bases short and J 2 bases short, with 13 bases between. CDR3 size: 15 residues. DNA for the CDR3: TGTGCCAGCAGCCGGAGCGGAGACGCCTACAATGAGCAGTTCTTC. Encoded protein: CASSRSGDAYNEQFF.

This sequence joins TRBV6-5 and TRBJ2-2; no reliable D call. The germline gives CDR1 MNHEY, CDR2 SVGAGI. V lost 0 bases, J lost 6 bases, and 8 bases lay in between. This CDR3 has 14 amino acids. CDR3 nucleotide sequence: TGTGCCAGCAGTTACTCTCGGCGCTCCGGGGAGCTGTTTTTT. Encoded protein: CASSYSRRSGELFF.

This chain links TRBV30 with TRBJ2-3; D assignment may be TRBD1 or TRBD2 (5 bases each). V lost 5 bases and J lost 3, with 15 bases in between. The length of the CDR3 is 14 residues. Per germline, CDR1 GTSNPN and CDR2 SVGIG (reference sequence). As DNA, the CDR3 is TGTGCCTGGGGGTCCGGGACGGCGACAGATACGCAGTATTTT. The encoded protein is CAWGSGTATDTQYF.

The chain carries TRBV6-5 and TRBJ1-1, with D uncertain. CDR1 and CDR2 (germline): MNHEY, SVGAGI. V lost 5 bases and J 6 bases, leaving 13 bases between the germline ends. This CDR3 spans 13 amino acids. CDR3 DNA: TGTGCCAGCAGTCGCGACTTGGGGTCTGAAGCTTTCTTT. It specifies CASSRDLGSEAFF.

This clone was counted between two and nine times. V and J are TRBV19 and TRBJ2-2, with TRBD2 matching 11 bases. The CDR3 consists of 16 residues. Germline CDR1 reads LNHDA; CDR2 reads SQIVND (reference sequence). With 6 bases clipped from V and 5 bases from J, the junction kept 8 bases outside the gene matches. CDR3 nucleotides: TGTGCCAGTAGAAAATCCGGGACTAGCGGTACCGGGGAGCTGTTTTTT. Protein product: CASRKSGTSGTGELFF.

The chain joins TRBV5-1 to TRBJ2-1; D is unresolved. This CDR3 comprises 12 residues. Germline CDR1 and CDR2: SGHRS and YFSETQ. V was trimmed by 4 bases and J by 7 bases, leaving 9 bases between them. Written as DNA, the CDR3 is TGCGCCAGCAGCCGAATAGGTAATGAGCAGTTCTTC. Encoded protein: CASSRIGNEQFF.

The chain combines TRBV5-1 with TRBJ1-2, with D possibly matching TRBD1 (5 bases). The CDR3 sequence is 18 residues long. Germline V gene sequence: CDR1 SGHRS, CDR2 YFSETQ. V was cut by 3 bases and J by 3 bases, with 24 bases left in between. The CDR3 loop reads CASSSTGTKLGGYYGYTF. In DNA form, the CDR3 reads TGCGCCAGCAGCTCGACCGGGACTAAACTCGGAGGGTACTATGGCTACACCTTC.

The chain links TRBV5-1 to TRBJ2-1; possibly TRBD1 for D (5 bases). The germline CDR1 and CDR2 sequences are SGHRS and YFSETQ. The CDR3 loop spans 12 amino acids. Between the trimmed V and J ends, which lost 4 bases and 8 bases, there was a span of 10 bases. CDR3 coding DNA: TGCGCCAGCAGCGCCGAGACAGATGAGCAGTTCTTC. Its translation: CASSAETDEQFF.

This chain connects TRBV19 to TRBJ2-1; D unclear. The CDR3 is made up of 13 amino acids. Trimming took 3 bases from V and 4 from J, leaving 7 bases between them. CDR1 LNHDA and CDR2 SQIVND come from the germline V gene (reference sequence). CDR3 nucleotides: TGTGCCAGTAGTATTGGCAGGTACAATGAGCAGTTCTTC. Amino acid sequence: CASSIGRYNEQFF.

This clone occurred a few times. The chain joins TRBV20-1 to TRBJ1-1; D is uncertain. In germline, CDR1 is DFQATT, CDR2 SNEGSKA (reference sequence). With 0 bases removed from V and 3 bases from J, the gap between germline ends came to 2 bases. There are 11 residues in the CDR3. CDR3 sequence: CSARDYTEAFF. The CDR3 coding sequence is TGCAGTGCTAGAGATTACACTGAAGCTTTCTTT.

The table lists this clone with a few counts. The J gene is TRBJ2-7, the V gene TRBV6-6; D is unclear. The CDR3 sequence is 15 residues long. The V gene lost 5 bases and the J gene lost 1 base, with 15 bases spanning the gap. Germline V gives CDR1 MNHNY, CDR2 SVGAGI (reference sequence). CDR3 in amino acids: CASSTPALNSYEQYF. The CDR3 DNA sequence: TGTGCCAGCAGTACCCCGGCCCTCAATTCCTACGAGCAGTACTTC.

In this sample, this clone turned up a few times. CDR3 sequence: CASSLGRELFF. In DNA, the CDR3 is TGTGCCAGCAGCCTGGGGAGGGAGCTGTTTTTT. The chain combines TRBV3-1 (or the pseudogene TRBV3-2) with TRBJ1-4; no clear D. The J call is doubtful: the DNA matches TRBJ2-2 better. Per germline, CDR1 LGHDT and CDR2 YNNKEL (reference sequence). This CDR3 has 11 amino acids.

The chain employs TRBV7-9 and TRBJ1-1, with D unclear. Germline V CDR1 and CDR2: SEHNR, FQNEAQ (reference sequence). The V end lost 5 bases, the J end lost 0 bases, and 16 bases lay between the germline ends. The CDR3 is 16 amino acids. DNA for the CDR3: TGTGCCAGCAGCCGATTCCTCGGATCCTTGAACACTGAAGCTTTCTTT. Its translation is CASSRFLGSLNTEAFF. Together with reference TRBV7-9 and TRBJ1-1, the CDR3 gives the full variable domain: DTGVSQNPRHKITKRGQNVTFRCDPISEHNRLYWYRQTLGQGPEFLTYFQNEAQLEKSRLLSDRFSAERPKGSFSTLEIQRTEQGDSAMYLCASSRFLGSLNTEAFFGQGTRLTVV.

In its sample, this clone is medium-sized (0.01 to 0.1%). The V call is TRBV5-1, the J call TRBJ1-6; 7 bases fit TRBD1. V gave up 4 bases and J gave up 7 bases; unmatched junction bases: 8. The CDR3 spans 15 residues. Per germline, CDR1 SGHRS and CDR2 YFSETQ. CDR3 nucleotide sequence: TGCGCCAGCAGCAGCCTGGAAGGGGGCAATTCACCCCTCCACTTT. It is translated as CASSSLEGGNSPLHF.

This clone has more than one count but fewer than ten. The gene calls are TRBV2 and TRBJ2-1; D is perhaps TRBD1 or TRBD2 (5 bases each). V was clipped by 4 bases and J by 6 bases, with 16 bases between them. Germline loops: CDR1 SNHLY, CDR2 FYNNEI. This CDR3 contains 15 residues. The CDR3 nucleotides are TGTGCCAGCAGTGGGGGGACCGCTCTTATCAATGAGCAGTTCTTC. Amino acids: CASSGGTALINEQFF. The full variable domain, completed using reference TRBV2 and TRBJ2-1, is EPEVTQTPSHQVTQMGQEVILRCVPISNHLYFYWYRQILGQKVEFLVSFYNNEISEKSEIFDDQFSVERPDGSNFTLKIRSTKLEDSAMYFCASSGGTALINEQFFGPGTRLTVL.

V and J are TRBV24-1 and TRBJ2-5; D gene unclear. V was shortened by 4 bases and J by 5 bases, with 7 bases between the two germline ends. The CDR3 consists of 12 residues. Germline V gene lookup returns CDR1 KGHDR and CDR2 SFDVKD. The DNA for the CDR3 is TGTGCCACCAGTGAGACCGGGGAGACCCAGTACTTC. Translation: CATSETGETQYF.

The CDR3 reads CASSSAPLTGTLRNTEAFF. In nucleotides, the CDR3 is TGTGCCAGCAGCTCCGCCCCTTTGACAGGGACCCTCAGGAACACTGAAGCTTTCTTT. J is TRBJ1-1 and V is TRBV5-5, with TRBD1 matching 7 bases. Germline CDR1 SGHKS, CDR2 YYEKEE (reference sequence). Losses at the gene ends were 3 bases for V and 1 base for J; bases not matched to a gene: 18. The CDR3 covers 19 residues.

This clone was detected only a few times. The rearrangement links TRBV5-1 to TRBJ2-2, with TRBD1 matching 7 bases. J was trimmed by 4 bases and V by 2 bases; bases with no gene match: 5. This CDR3 has 15 amino acids. The germline V gene encodes CDR1 SGHRS and CDR2 YFSETQ. CDR3 bases: TGCGCCAGCAGCTTACTGACAGGGAGCACCGGGGAGCTGTTTTTT. Translating gives CASSLLTGSTGELFF.